These 29 T cell receptor beta chains share one sample of origin, sequenced in a study of blood T cell repertoires in COVID-19. The table came from immunoSEQ multiplex PCR; TCRdb's copy has only in-frame clones and leaves some out. Of tens of thousands of clones listed, around 82% were seen once; the top ten hold under 6%. Sequencing used peripheral blood. All receptors come from an older woman with acute or convalescent COVID-19.

This clone came up once. The chain recombines TRBV3-1 (or the pseudogene TRBV3-2) with TRBJ1-2; D is unresolved. The CDR3 contains 15 residues. The V gene lost 1 base and the J gene lost 3 bases, with 12 bases spanning the gap. Germline-derived CDR1 and CDR2 are LGHDT and YNNKEL (reference sequence). The CDR3 bases are TGTGCCAGCAGCCAAGTCGCGGGCCTACACTATGGCTACACCTTC. Translated, it gives CASSQVAGLHYGYTF.

The sample holds a few counts of this clone. This chain uses TRBV19 with TRBJ1-4, with TRBD1 matching 7 bases. This CDR3 contains 15 residues. The V gene end was trimmed by 3 bases and the J gene end by 5 bases; junction bases not matched to a gene: 6. Germline values: CDR1 LNHDA, CDR2 SQIVND (reference sequence). CDR3 nucleotide sequence: TGTGCCAGTAGTATGGGACAGACAGGGAATGAAAAACTGTTTTTT. This codes for CASSMGQTGNEKLFF.

As to this clone: Within the sample, other DNA sequences also encode this same CDR3. The CDR3 loop reads CASSEYSLTDTQYF. The CDR3 DNA reads TGTGCCAGCAGTGAATATTCCCTCACAGATACGCAGTATTTT. The chain combines TRBV25-1 with TRBJ2-3; D unresolved. The CDR3 spans 14 residues. Germline V gene sequence: CDR1 MGHDK, CDR2 SYGVNS. Trimming removed 0 bases at V and 2 bases at J, with 6 bases between.

The rearrangement joins TRBV2 to TRBJ2-1; 7 nucleotides agree with TRBD1. This CDR3 is built from 14 residues. Germline V gene data show CDR1 as SNHLY and CDR2 as FYNNEI. Losses at the gene ends were 4 bases for V and 6 bases for J; bases not matched to a gene: 6. CDR3: CASSGGGTANEQFF. CDR3 DNA sequence: TGTGCCAGCAGTGGAGGGGGCACGGCCAATGAGCAGTTCTTC. Full variable domain (outside the CDR3, taken from reference TRBV2 and TRBJ2-1): EPEVTQTPSHQVTQMGQEVILRCVPISNHLYFYWYRQILGQKVEFLVSFYNNEISEKSEIFDDQFSVERPDGSNFTLKIRSTKLEDSAMYFCASSGGGTANEQFFGPGTRLTVL.

The chain links TRBV5-1 to TRBJ2-1; 7 nucleotides match TRBD2. V was pared by 1 base and J by 7 bases, with 5 bases of the junction left unmatched. CDR1 and CDR2 (germline): SGHRS, YFSETQ. The CDR3 contains 14 residues. In DNA form, the CDR3 reads TGCGCCAGCAGCTTGAATCCCGGGGGGAATGAGCAGTTCTTC. Residues: CASSLNPGGNEQFF.

This clone was picked up one time. The chain links TRBV10-3 to TRBJ1-5; D may be TRBD1 (5 bases). V was cut by 0 bases and J by 5 bases, with 8 bases left in between. The V gene's germline CDR1 is ENHRY and CDR2 SYGVKD. The CDR3 is 14 residues long. The CDR3 spells CAISESDSYQPQHF. CDR3 sequence (DNA): TGTGCCATCAGTGAGTCCGACAGCTATCAGCCCCAGCATTTT.

V is TRBV7-9 and J is TRBJ2-2; tentatively, D is TRBD2 (5 bases). V dropped 3 bases and J dropped 3 bases, with 5 bases sitting between them. Germline V gives CDR1 SEHNR, CDR2 FQNEAQ (reference sequence). The CDR3 runs to 13 residues. The CDR3 DNA sequence: TGTGCCAGCAGCTTCGGGGACACCGGGGAGCTGTTTTTT. It is translated as CASSFGDTGELFF.

The chain couples TRBV6-6 to TRBJ1-3, with 9 positions matching TRBD1. The ends lost 8 bases at V and 7 bases at J; junction bases unmatched: 6. Germline CDR1 MNHNY, CDR2 SVGAGI (reference sequence). The CDR3 extends over 13 amino acids. The CDR3 nucleotides are TGTGCCAGCGGGGACAGGGTGAAGAACACCATATATTTT. Protein sequence: CASGDRVKNTIYF.

The rearrangement uses TRBV23-1 and TRBJ2-3; 9 bases line up with TRBD2. Being an ORF, TRBV23-1 has a function that is uncertain. The trim removed 0 bases at V and 5 bases at J, leaving 9 bases unmatched. The CDR3 is 17 residues long. The CDR3, as DNA: TGCGCCAGCAGTCAATCGAGCGGGGGGTCAATAAAAGATACGCAGTATTTT. Its translation: CASSQSSGGSIKDTQYF.

CDR3 nucleotides: TGTGCCAGCAGTGAAGGACAGGGAGGGTGGACTTTCTTT. Amino acid sequence: CASSEGQGGWTFF. The chain joins TRBV9 to TRBJ1-1; TRBD1 matches at 8 bases. Germline-derived CDR1 and CDR2 are SGDLS and YYNGEE. V gave up 5 bases and J gave up 12 bases; unmatched junction bases: 12. The CDR3 loop spans 13 amino acids.

CDR3 region: CASSPSRVVRADTQYF. CDR3 DNA: TGTGCCAGCAGTCCCTCCCGGGTAGTCAGGGCAGATACGCAGTATTTT. The chain carries TRBV27 and TRBJ2-3; the D gene is possibly TRBD1 (5 bases). Germline CDR1 is MNHEY and CDR2 is SMNVEV (reference sequence). Trimming left V 5 bases short and J 4 bases short, with 19 bases between. The CDR3 spans 16 residues.

The CDR3 DNA sequence: TGTGCCAGCAGCTTACCCACAGGGGGAGGAAACACCATATATTTT. Its translation is CASSLPTGGGNTIYF. V usage is TRBV11-2 and J usage is TRBJ1-3; the match to TRBD1 covers 8 bases. CDR1 SGHAT and CDR2 FQNNGV come from the germline V gene. V shed 2 bases and J 4 bases; nucleotides not matched to a gene: 4. This CDR3 region has 15 residues.

The chain is built from TRBV18 and TRBJ2-3; D gene uncertain. The germline CDR1 and CDR2 sequences are KGHSH and LQKENI. Trimming took 3 bases from V and 2 from J, leaving 3 bases between them. CDR3 size: 12 residues. The CDR3 here is CASSPITDTQYF. The CDR3 DNA follows: TGTGCCAGCTCACCCATCACAGATACGCAGTATTTT.

The chain is built from TRBV7-6 and TRBJ2-3; D ambiguous. There are 13 residues in the CDR3. Germline-derived CDR1 and CDR2 are SGHVS and FNYEAQ. Trimming removed 5 bases from V and 5 bases from J, with 11 bases in between. CDR3 nucleotides: TGTGCCAGCAGCCTATTACCCGGAGATACGCAGTATTTT. As protein: CASSLLPGDTQYF. Complete variable domain (other parts from reference TRBV7-6 and TRBJ2-3): GAGVSQSPRYKVTKRGQDVALRCDPISGHVSLYWYRQALGQGPEFLTYFNYEAQQDKSGLPNDRFSAERPEGSISTLTIQRTEQRDSAMYRCASSLLPGDTQYFGPGTRLTVL.

The rearrangement joins TRBV19 to TRBJ1-1, with D hard to call. Trimming stripped 1 base from V and 4 bases from J, with 10 bases between. CDR3 length: 14 residues. Germline V gene lookup returns CDR1 LNHDA and CDR2 SQIVND (reference sequence). CDR3 nucleotide sequence: TGTGCCAGTAGTATAGGATTGGGAGGCACTGAAGCTTTCTTT. Protein sequence: CASSIGLGGTEAFF.

The rearrangement joins TRBV19 to TRBJ2-3; 8 bases are a match to TRBD1. This CDR3 spans 15 amino acids. Germline V gene data show CDR1 as LNHDA and CDR2 as SQIVND (reference sequence). The V and J ends lost 6 bases and 1 base, in that order; junction bases with no gene match: 6. This CDR3 is CASRVQGVRTDTQYF. Written as DNA, the CDR3 is TGTGCCAGTAGGGTACAGGGGGTTCGCACAGATACGCAGTATTTT.

As for this clone: One end of the junction does not line up with germline, which may come from a read error. V is TRBV2 and J is TRBJ2-3; TRBD2 aligns across 9 bases. This CDR3 is built from 15 residues. CDR1 and CDR2 from the germline V gene are SNHLY and FYNNEI. The CDR3 here is CASKASGDSTDTQYF. CDR3 DNA: TGTGCTAGCAAGGCTAGCGGGGATTCCACAGATACGCAGTATTTT.

This chain uses TRBV29-1 with TRBJ2-1, with D possibly matching TRBD1 (7 bases). Germline lookup yields CDR1 SQVTM and CDR2 ANQGSEA. The CDR3 length is 17 residues. V was cut by 1 base and J by 5 bases, with 21 bases left in between. The CDR3 DNA follows: TGCAGCGTTGAAGGGTCCAGGGTCCAGGGGGGTAACAATGAGCAGTTCTTC. It translates to CSVEGSRVQGGNNEQFF.

The genes are TRBV11-2 and TRBJ2-2; TRBD1 matches at 10 bases. After removal of 5 bases from V and 5 bases from J, the junction contained 11 bases not matched to a gene. The length of the CDR3 is 17 residues. Germline CDR1 SGHAT, CDR2 FQNNGV. This CDR3 is CASSLLAGTGVTGELFF. CDR3 nucleotides: TGTGCCAGCAGCCTACTAGCCGGGACAGGGGTAACCGGGGAGCTGTTTTTT.

The chain couples TRBV19 to TRBJ2-6; 10 nucleotides line up with TRBD2. The ends lost 5 bases at V and 2 bases at J; junction bases unmatched: 12. The germline V gene has CDR1 LNHDA and CDR2 SQIVND (reference sequence). The CDR3 runs 19 residues. In DNA, the CDR3 is TGTGCCAGTAGTCTGAGGGCTAGCGGGGGTCTAGCTGGGGCCAACGTCCTGACTTTC. Translation: CASSLRASGGLAGANVLTF.

Only one count was recorded for this clone. The chain recombines TRBV3-1 (or the pseudogene TRBV3-2) with TRBJ2-1; 9 nucleotides match TRBD2. CDR3 length: 14 amino acids. With V trimmed by 7 bases and J by 6 bases, 7 bases remained unmatched. Germline V lookup: CDR1 LGHDT, CDR2 YNNKEL (reference sequence). In DNA, the CDR3 is TGTGCCAGCATAGATGGGACTAGCACCAATGAGCAGTTCTTC. Protein product: CASIDGTSTNEQFF.

The chain joins TRBV3-1 (or the pseudogene TRBV3-2) to TRBJ1-2; D perhaps matches TRBD1 (6 bases). In germline, CDR1 is LGHDT, CDR2 YNNKEL (reference sequence). Trimming took off 0 bases at V and 5 bases at J, with 13 bases between the two ends. The CDR3 length is 15 residues. The CDR3 spells CASSQDRGGGYGYTF. As DNA, the CDR3 is TGTGCCAGCAGCCAAGACAGGGGCGGGGGGTATGGCTACACCTTC.

This rearrangement joins TRBV5-4 to TRBJ1-1; 8 bases align to TRBD1. V dropped 4 bases and J dropped 0; count of bases not matched to a gene: 8. The CDR3 loop spans 16 amino acids. CDR1 and CDR2 (germline): SGHNT, YYREEE (reference sequence). The CDR3 nucleotides read TGTGCCAGCAGCGCTGGACAGGGCTATTTGAACACTGAAGCTTTCTTT. It encodes CASSAGQGYLNTEAFF.

Judged by abundance, this clone is medium-sized. The chain carries TRBV7-9 and TRBJ2-2, with TRBD2 identical over 9 bases. V lost 8 bases, J lost 1 base, and 11 bases stayed unmatched. Germline CDR1 reads SEHNR; CDR2 reads FQNEAQ (reference sequence). This CDR3 is 17 amino acids long. The CDR3 nucleotides read TGTGCCAGCCTCGGGCGGGGGGGCAGAAAGAACACCGGGGAGCTGTTTTTT. This sequence encodes CASLGRGGRKNTGELFF.

In DNA, the CDR3 is TGTGCCAGCAGCCGCTTGGGACAGAACTCGATTAATGAAAAACTGTTTTTT. Protein product: CASSRLGQNSINEKLFF. This chain links TRBV3-1 (or the pseudogene TRBV3-2) with TRBJ1-4, with TRBD1 matching over 7 bases. The CDR3 loop spans 17 amino acids. With V trimmed by 4 bases and J by 4 bases, 12 bases remained unmatched. Per the germline V gene, CDR1 is LGHDT and CDR2 is YNNKEL (reference sequence).

The chain joins TRBV5-5 to TRBJ1-1; D remains unclear. V was cut by 2 bases and J by 1 base, with 6 bases left in between. CDR3 length equals 13 residues. The germline gives CDR1 SGHKS, CDR2 YYEKEE (reference sequence). DNA of the CDR3: TGTGCCAGCAGCTTCACTGAGAACACTGAAGCTTTCTTT. Its translation: CASSFTENTEAFF.

The rearrangement links TRBV6-5 to TRBJ2-1, with TRBD2 matching 8 bases. The CDR3 has 12 amino acids. After removal of 7 bases from V and 9 bases from J, the junction contained 5 bases not matched to a gene. Per germline, CDR1 MNHEY and CDR2 SVGAGI. The CDR3 DNA is TGTGCCAGCACCCCTCGGGGGGGTGAGCAGTTCTTC. As protein: CASTPRGGEQFF.

The V and J genes are TRBV4-2 and TRBJ1-6; D ambiguous. Germline lookup yields CDR1 LGHNA and CDR2 YNFKEQ. Trimming took 4 bases from V and 7 from J, leaving 14 bases between them. The CDR3 has 15 residues. CDR3 sequence reads: CASSPTAGPNSPLHF. CDR3 coding DNA: TGTGCCAGCAGCCCCACGGCAGGCCCAAATTCACCCCTCCACTTT.

The J gene is TRBJ2-6, the V gene TRBV5-1; the D gene is possibly TRBD1 (6 bases). V was clipped by 2 bases and J by 0 bases, with 9 bases between them. Germline CDR1 SGHRS, CDR2 YFSETQ. The CDR3 contains 16 residues. CDR3 in amino acids: CASSLQGVSGANVLTF. DNA of the CDR3: TGCGCCAGCAGCTTACAGGGAGTCTCTGGGGCCAACGTCCTGACTTTC.